Many counts were recorded for the clone carrying this TCR beta chain. As yet, its antigen is unknown. The sample is drawn from a study of T cells in Graves' hyperthyroidism and ophthalmopathy. Turning to the study itself: Initial diagnosis, before any treatment, was when peripheral blood was collected.

Study observations and caveats: Among thyroid clonotypes expanded above 0.001, most also appeared in blood.

Diagnoses were established using clinical symptoms, serum thyroxine and TRAb, thyroid ultrasound and orbital computed tomography. This blood was taken when hyperthyroidism was first diagnosed, before any ophthalmopathy symptoms existed. It was RNA transcripts that yielded the amplified TCR beta CDR3 regions. During a first-round RT-PCR of the TCR CDR3, the HTBI primer set was used. TCRdb processed the multiplex PCR reads anew with MiXCR; each CDR3 protein has one entry. The sample consists of about 270,000 distinct CDR3 sequences, under 30% of them appearing once. This CDR3 spans 16 amino acids. V lost 1 base and J 3 bases, leaving 12 bases between the germline ends. Germline loops: CDR1 SGHAT, CDR2 FQDESV (reference sequence).

This rearrangement joins TRBV11-1 to TRBJ2-2; maybe TRBD1 (6 bases). The sequenced sample was blood. The sequence derives from a man aged 35 to 55 with Graves' hyperthyroidism that later progressed to Graves' ophthalmopathy. The CDR3 loop is CASSLGGRGYTGELFF. The CDR3 DNA sequence: TGTGCCAGCAGCTTAGGTGGCAGGGGTTACACCGGGGAGCTGTTTTTT.